This T cell receptor beta chain is drawn from a study of blood T cells in healthy people across ages. As to this clonotype: The antigen remains unidentified.

The individuals who served as donors were healthy Caucasians living in Russia, aged roughly 6 to 90. V lost 8 bases and J 3 bases, leaving 13 bases between the germline ends. Germline V CDR1 and CDR2: SEHNR, FQNEAQ (reference sequence). This CDR3 contains 13 residues. Whole-study findings and limits: Among long-lived donors, naive CD4+ cells were more numerous and diversity higher than in aged donors.

Together with a sample-barcoded 5' primer, a J-beta primer mix was included in a second PCR lasting 7 to 11 cycles. Each sample yielded at least 2.5 million CDR3-containing paired-end reads. Using its own MiXCR run on the 5' RACE reads, TCRdb lists one record per CDR3 protein. The sample lists 850,000 to 1,000,000 distinct CDR3 sequences; around 48% were seen once. The sequence came from a young man in good health. What was sequenced was blood. The chain employs TRBV7-9 and TRBJ1-2, with a tentative D call TRBD1 (5 bases). The CDR3 DNA follows: TGTGCCAGCCGACGTGGGGGTGACTATGGCTACACCTTC. This translates into CASRRGGDYGYTF.